The 24 T cell receptor beta chains below come from one sample, sequenced in a study of shared clonotypes between healthy human individuals. Sequencing used immunoSEQ multiplex PCR; TCRdb keeps in-frame clones, though not all of them. The sample yields 550,000 to 800,000 clones, about 74% seen once. What was sequenced was memory CD4+ T cells sorted from blood. Subset denoted: CD45RA-negative fraction. These receptors came from a woman between 25 and 40 years old in good health.

The chain joins TRBV7-2 to TRBJ2-7, with 11 bases identical to TRBD2. Germline loops: CDR1 SGHTA, CDR2 FQGNSA. Trimming cost V 1 base and J 3 bases; bases outside gene matches: 5. This CDR3 contains 16 residues. The CDR3 nucleotides are TGTGCCAGCAGCTTAGGACAGGGGACTAGCGGCTACGAGCAGTACTTC. Residues: CASSLGQGTSGYEQYF.

CDR3 sequence: CASSQEASWRELANQPQHF. In nucleotides, the CDR3 is TGCGCCAGCAGCCAAGAGGCCTCTTGGAGGGAACTTGCGAATCAGCCCCAGCATTTT. The J gene is TRBJ1-5, the V gene TRBV4-1; no firm D call. The length of the CDR3 is 19 residues. V was pared by 0 bases and J by 4 bases, with 22 bases between. Germline values: CDR1 MGHRA, CDR2 YSYEKL.

This chain joins TRBV10-1 and TRBJ1-5; 8 bases are shared with TRBD1. Germline-derived CDR1 and CDR2 are WNHNN and SYGVQD (reference sequence). The CDR3 spans 12 residues. V lost 5 bases to trimming and J lost 6 bases; unmatched junction nucleotides: 0. The CDR3 sequence: CASSTGGQPQHF. Here the CDR3 DNA reads TGCGCCAGCAGTACAGGGGGTCAGCCCCAGCATTTT.

The CDR3 DNA follows: TGTGCCAGTAGTATAGAGGGCACCCGCTGGGGCTACACCTTC. It specifies CASSIEGTRWGYTF. The V gene is TRBV19, the J gene TRBJ1-2; D remains ambiguous. CDR3 length: 14 residues. CDR1 LNHDA and CDR2 SQIVND come from the germline V gene (reference sequence). V lost 0 bases to trimming and J lost 8 bases, with 13 bases between them. Combining the CDR3 with reference TRBV19 and TRBJ1-2 gives the whole variable domain DGGITQSPKYLFRKEGQNVTLSCEQNLNHDAMYWYRQDPGQGLRLIYYSQIVNDFQKGDIAEGYSVSREKKESFPLTVTSAQKNPTAFYLCASSIEGTRWGYTFGSGTRLTVV.

The V gene is TRBV30, the J gene TRBJ2-1; D gene unclear. The CDR3 runs to 12 residues. The ends were cut back, 3 bases at V and 8 bases at J, with 11 bases in the middle. From germline, CDR1 is GTSNPN and CDR2 SVGIG (reference sequence). CDR3 protein: CAWSGTLDEQFF. CDR3 DNA: TGTGCCTGGAGCGGTACTCTTGATGAGCAGTTCTTC.

The CDR3 region is CASSSPGGVAKNIQYF. The CDR3 nucleotides read TGTGCCAGCAGTTCTCCTGGGGGGGTAGCCAAAAACATTCAGTACTTC. The chain joins TRBV28 to TRBJ2-4, with 7 nucleotides matching TRBD2. The CDR3 extends over 16 amino acids. Germline loops: CDR1 MDHEN, CDR2 SYDVKM. The J segment lost 0 bases and the V segment lost 4 bases, leaving 6 bases of the junction unmatched.

The table lists this clone with a few counts. The chain is built from TRBV28 and TRBJ1-5, with D tentatively TRBD1 (6 bases). Germline V gene sequence: CDR1 MDHEN, CDR2 SYDVKM. V lost 2 bases to trimming and J lost 6 bases, with 14 bases between them. The CDR3 totals 15 residues. In nucleotides, the CDR3 is TGTGCCAGCAGTTTACATTCAGGGGCAGGTCAGCCCCAGCATTTT. Protein: CASSLHSGAGQPQHF.

V gene TRBV5-4 combines with J gene TRBJ1-4; 11 nucleotides match TRBD1. Germline CDR1 and CDR2: SGHNT and YYREEE (reference sequence). The CDR3 length is 15 residues. The ends lost 5 bases at V and 8 bases at J; junction bases unmatched: 8. In DNA form, the CDR3 reads TGTGCCAGCAGTTCCGGGACAGGGGGAGTGGAAAAACTGTTTTTT. This codes for CASSSGTGGVEKLFF.

J is TRBJ1-5 and V is TRBV2; 10 bases fit TRBD1. Trimming at V came to 4 bases and at J to 6 bases, leaving 3 bases not matched to a gene. This CDR3 region has 14 residues. Germline loops: CDR1 SNHLY, CDR2 FYNNEI. Written as DNA, the CDR3 is TGTGCCAGCAGTGCCGGACAGGGGGTTCAGCCCCAGCATTTT. Encoded protein: CASSAGQGVQPQHF.

This clone was seen a handful of times. The V gene is TRBV11-3, the J gene TRBJ2-1; 13 nucleotides align to TRBD2. The CDR3 covers 16 residues. Germline assignment: CDR1 SGHNT and CDR2 YENEEA. After removal of 3 bases from V and 4 bases from J, the junction contained 3 bases not matched to a gene. The DNA for the CDR3 is TGTGCCAGCAGCTTGGGGACTAGCGGGATTTACAATGAGCAGTTCTTC. It codes for CASSLGTSGIYNEQFF.

DNA of the CDR3: TGTGCCACAGGGGAATCTGGAAACACCATATATTTT. Protein: CATGESGNTIYF. The chain recombines TRBV28 with TRBJ1-3; a possible D gene is TRBD1 (6 bases). The CDR3 sequence is 12 residues long. Germline V lookup: CDR1 MDHEN, CDR2 SYDVKM. Deletions cut 10 bases from V and 1 base from J, with 8 bases between.

V is TRBV25-1 and J is TRBJ1-1; 7 bases are a match to TRBD1. Germline lookup yields CDR1 MGHDK and CDR2 SYGVNS. This CDR3 has 13 residues. The V gene end was trimmed by 4 bases and the J gene end by 8 bases; junction bases not matched to a gene: 7. CDR3 in amino acids: CASSGTGVREAFF. The CDR3 DNA reads as TGTGCCAGCAGTGGCACAGGGGTAAGGGAAGCTTTCTTT.

The gene calls are TRBV5-1 and TRBJ1-2; D is perhaps TRBD1 (5 bases). Germline CDR1 reads SGHRS; CDR2 reads YFSETQ. Trimming took off 4 bases at V and 4 bases at J, with 17 bases between the two ends. The CDR3 totals 15 residues. CDR3 bases: TGCGCCAGCAGCCCTCAATGGCAGGGCGGCTATGGCTACACCTTC. Translated: CASSPQWQGGYGYTF.

The rearrangement uses TRBV5-1 and TRBJ2-2; D unresolved. Germline CDR1 and CDR2: SGHRS and YFSETQ. Trimming cost V 5 bases and J 3 bases, with 11 bases left between them. The CDR3 contains 14 residues. CDR3 sequence reads: CASRGQTDTGELFF. The CDR3 DNA reads as TGCGCCAGCAGAGGGCAGACTGACACCGGGGAGCTGTTTTTT. The full variable domain, with the rest looked up from reference TRBV5-1 and TRBJ2-2, is KAGVTQTPRYLIKTRGQQVTLSCSPISGHRSVSWYQQTPGQGLQFLFEYFSETQRNKGNFPGRFSGRQFSNSRSEMNVSTLELGDSALYLCASRGQTDTGELFFGEGSRLTVL.

As for this clone: Just one base apart from a much larger clone, this may be a read error. The chain is built from TRBV7-9 and TRBJ2-2, with TRBD2 as a possible D gene (6 bases). The V end was cut by 3 bases, the J end by 5 bases, with 7 bases between. CDR1 and CDR2 (germline): SEHNR, FQNEAQ (reference sequence). CDR3 length: 13 amino acids. The CDR3 sequence is CASSFGGTGELFF. As DNA, the CDR3 is TGTGCCAGCAGCTTCGGGGGAACCGGGGAGCTGTTTTTT.

This clone was detected a few times. The chain recombines TRBV19 with TRBJ1-2; D is uncertain. The CDR3 has 14 amino acids. CDR1 and CDR2 from the germline V gene are LNHDA and SQIVND (reference sequence). Trimming removed 5 bases from V and 2 bases from J, with 12 bases in between. CDR3 nucleotides: TGTGCCAGTAGTTGGTCCGGAAAAAACTATGGCTACACCTTC. Protein sequence: CASSWSGKNYGYTF.

This chain joins TRBV6-5 and TRBJ2-5, with 12 positions matching TRBD2. Germline values: CDR1 MNHEY, CDR2 SVGAGI. The CDR3 contains 16 residues. The V gene end was trimmed by 4 bases and the J gene end by 4 bases; junction bases not matched to a gene: 7. The CDR3 nucleotides read TGTGCCAGCAGTTCCCTAGCGGGAGGGTGGGGAGAGACCCAGTACTTC. Amino acids: CASSSLAGGWGETQYF.

J is TRBJ2-7 and V is TRBV6-5; 7 positions agree with TRBD2. This CDR3 is built from 14 residues. V lost 5 bases, J lost 2 bases, and 6 bases stayed unmatched. CDR1 and CDR2 from the germline V gene are MNHEY and SVGAGI. The CDR3 nucleotides are TGTGCCAGCAGTGTTCACCGGGGGGCCTACGAGCAGTACTTC. Translation gives CASSVHRGAYEQYF.

The gene calls are TRBV29-1 and TRBJ2-7; 9 positions match TRBD2. The trim removed 4 bases at V and 3 bases at J, leaving 7 bases unmatched. Germline V lookup: CDR1 SQVTM, CDR2 ANQGSEA. CDR3 length: 14 amino acids. In DNA, the CDR3 is TGCAGCGTTGCTGGACTAGCGTCTTACTACGAGCAGTACTTC. Amino acid sequence: CSVAGLASYYEQYF.

This chain joins TRBV5-1 and TRBJ2-2; 7 bases line up with TRBD2. The junction had 2 bases not matched to a gene; V was cut back by 0 bases and J by 3 bases. The CDR3 is 15 residues long. CDR1 and CDR2 from the germline V gene are SGHRS and YFSETQ. CDR3 sequence reads: CASSLVLADTGELFF. As DNA, the CDR3 is TGCGCCAGCAGCTTGGTTCTAGCGGACACCGGGGAGCTGTTTTTT.

Points on this clone: Possible read error: a much larger clone is one base away. This CDR3 is also generated by other DNA sequences in the sample. This rearrangement joins TRBV10-2 to TRBJ1-2, with 10 bases matching TRBD1. The CDR3 is made up of 13 amino acids. Germline trimming cut 7 bases from V and 5 bases from J; bases unmatched to any gene: 4. Per the germline V gene, CDR1 is WSHSY and CDR2 is SAAADI. CDR3 sequence reads: CASTGTGDYGYTF. In DNA, the CDR3 is TGCGCCAGCACCGGGACAGGGGATTATGGCTACACCTTC.

This clone was observed many times. The chain combines TRBV2 with TRBJ1-3; possibly TRBD1 for D (6 bases). The length of the CDR3 is 15 residues. V was trimmed by 7 bases and J by 2 bases, leaving 15 bases between them. Germline V gives CDR1 SNHLY, CDR2 FYNNEI. This chain's CDR3 is CASKARGGTGNTIYF. The CDR3 nucleotides read TGTGCCAGCAAAGCCAGGGGTGGTACTGGAAACACCATATATTTT.

CDR3 sequence (DNA): TGTGCCAGCAGCCCAAGAGGGACTAGCGGTACGAACACCGGGGAGCTGTTTTTT. Translation: CASSPRGTSGTNTGELFF. V usage is TRBV9 and J usage is TRBJ2-2; the match to TRBD2 covers 11 bases. Germline loops: CDR1 SGDLS, CDR2 YYNGEE. The CDR3 has 18 amino acids. Trimming cost V 4 bases and J 0 bases; bases outside gene matches: 8. Full variable domain (remainder filled in from reference TRBV9 and TRBJ2-2): DSGVTQTPKHLITATGQRVTLRCSPRSGDLSVYWYQQSLDQGLQFLIQYYNGEERAKGNILERFSAQQFPDLHSELNLSSLELGDSALYFCASSPRGTSGTNTGELFFGEGSRLTVL.

This clone turned up a few times. This chain joins TRBV21-1 and TRBJ2-3; TRBD1, as called in the table, went unchecked against the DNA. TRBV21-1 is classified as a pseudogene. CDR3 size: 14 residues. Here the CDR3 reads CASPTGTKTDTQYF. In DNA form, the CDR3 reads TGTGCCAGTCCGACAGGGACGAAGACAGATACGCAGTATTTT.